This T cell receptor beta chain was found in a study of blood T cell repertoires in COVID-19. Overall study: Sites across the United States, Italy and Spain contributed samples from acute and convalescent COVID-19. Sources were T cells, B-cell-depleted T cells, or PBMCs; the material itself was cDNA or gDNA.

Libraries were prepared by immunoSEQ multiplex PCR; TCRdb keeps only in-frame clonotypes and omits some of them. This sample has 200,000 to 250,000 clones; 80% to 85% occur once, and the top ten carry nearly 20%. This clone was recorded only once. V was pared by 0 bases and J by 10 bases, with 10 bases between. The CDR3 consists of 13 residues. Germline loops: CDR1 SGHDN, CDR2 FVKESK. The TCR originated in a young man with active or convalescent COVID-19. This chain links TRBV14 with TRBJ2-1, with D possibly matching TRBD2 (5 bases). The sequenced sample consisted of peripheral blood. In DNA form, the CDR3 reads TGTGCCAGCAGCCAAGATAGGAGGAGGGAGCAGTTCTTC. It translates to CASSQDRRREQFF.